These T cell receptor beta chains were read from a single sample in a study of cytomegalovirus exposure and HLA in healthy donors. Libraries were prepared by immunoSEQ multiplex PCR; TCRdb keeps only in-frame clonotypes and omits some of them. The sample shows 180,000 or so clones, roughly 78% of them seen only once. The sequencing sample was made of PBMCs. These receptors originate from a woman aged 25-40 years in good health and CMV-seronegative. The CDR3 runs from the conserved cysteine through the conserved F or W. A D gene is named only where the DNA matches it firmly. The size field is filled for only some rows; it gives once, few, many or a size class.

j_gene | abundance | d_gene | v_gene | CDR3aa | CDR3nt
TRBJ2-5 | . | . | TRBV29-1 | CSVEAVAFQETQYF | TGCAGCGTTGAAGCCGTGGCTTTCCAAGAGACCCAGTACTTC
TRBJ2-1 | . | TRBD1 | TRBV6-1 | CASSGAGQGLPTYNEQFF | TGTGCCAGCAGTGGAGCGGGACAGGGTCTACCAACCTACAATGAGCAGTTCTTC
TRBJ2-3 | . | TRBD2 | TRBV15 | CATSRGTSGGEHTDTQYF | TGTGCCACCAGCAGAGGGACTAGCGGGGGGGAACACACAGATACGCAGTATTTT
TRBJ2-5 | once | TRBD2 | TRBV15 | CATSPRLAGRQETQYF | TGTGCCACCAGCCCGCGACTAGCGGGGCGGCAAGAGACCCAGTACTTC
TRBJ2-5 | once | . | TRBV29-1 | CSSLGLQETQYF | TGCAGCTCACTCGGACTGCAAGAGACCCAGTACTTC
TRBJ1-5 | . | TRBD1 | TRBV7-9 | CASSLTGSNQPQHF | TGTGCCAGCAGCTTGACAGGGAGCAATCAGCCCCAGCATTTT
TRBJ1-3 | . | . | TRBV30 | CAWSRYSGNTIYF | TGTGCCTGGAGTCGGTACTCTGGAAACACCATATATTTT
TRBJ2-7 | . | TRBD1 | TRBV7-9 | CASSYGTGNYEQYF | TGTGCCAGCAGCTACGGGACAGGCAACTACGAGCAGTACTTC
TRBJ2-3 | . | TRBD2 | TRBV29-1 | CSASGKWQDTQYF | TGCAGCGCTAGCGGAAAATGGCAAGATACGCAGTATTTT
TRBJ1-2 | . | . | TRBV6-5 | CASSHNPESGGYTF | TGTGCCAGCAGCCATAACCCCGAATCGGGGGGCTACACCTTC
TRBJ2-7 | . | TRBD2 | TRBV5-1 | CASSLGGGSYEQYF | TGCGCCAGCAGCTTGGGGGGCGGGAGCTACGAGCAGTACTTC
TRBJ2-1 | . | . | TRBV6-5 | CASSYLPGPRAGEQFF | TGTGCCAGCAGTTACTTACCGGGACCGCGTGCGGGAGAGCAGTTCTTC
TRBJ2-7 | . | TRBD2 | TRBV7-9 | CASSALAGGYEQYF | TGTGCCAGCAGCGCCTTAGCGGGGGGGTACGAGCAGTACTTC
TRBJ1-4 | . | TRBD1 | TRBV2 | CASSANRGRSEKLFF | TGTGCCAGCAGTGCAAACAGGGGGAGGAGTGAAAAACTGTTTTTT
TRBJ2-1 | . | TRBD2 | TRBV9 | CASSQSGGSYNEQFF | TGTGCCAGCAGCCAAAGCGGGGGCTCCTACAATGAGCAGTTCTTC
TRBJ2-3 | few | . | TRBV4-2 | CASSQDLGSEDTQYF | TGTGCCAGCAGCCAAGATCTTGGTAGCGAAGATACGCAGTATTTT
TRBJ1-5 | few | . | TRBV21-1 | CASMTGDINQPQHF | TGTGCCAGCATGACAGGAGACATCAATCAGCCCCAGCATTTT
TRBJ1-2 | . | . | TRBV6-5 | CASSYRSGAGPTDYTF | TGTGCCAGCAGTTATAGATCCGGGGCGGGGCCCACGGACTACACCTTC
TRBJ1-4 | once | TRBD1 | TRBV19 | CASSKGQWGANEKLFF | TGTGCCAGTAGTAAGGGACAGTGGGGTGCTAATGAAAAACTGTTTTTT
TRBJ2-1 | . | . | TRBV25-1 | CASSELAESSYNEQFF | TGTGCCAGCAGTGAATTAGCGGAATCATCCTACAATGAGCAGTTCTTC
TRBJ2-3 | . | TRBD1 | TRBV11-2 | CASSSRTGTGRTDTQYF | TGTGCCAGCAGCTCGAGGACCGGGACAGGGAGGACAGATACGCAGTATTTT
TRBJ1-2 | . | . | TRBV29-1 | CSVYREGGYGYTF | TGCAGCGTTTACAGGGAAGGGGGCTATGGCTACACCTTC
TRBJ1-2 | few | . | TRBV10-2 | CASTLGERYTF | TGCGCCAGCACCTTAGGAGAGAGATACACCTTC
TRBJ2-5 | . | TRBD2 | TRBV2 | CASRATSGQETQYF | TGTGCCAGCAGGGCTACTAGCGGGCAAGAGACCCAGTACTTC
TRBJ1-5 | . | . | TRBV4-1 | CASSQRGGSNQPQHF | TGCGCCAGCAGCCAGCGGGGGGGAAGCAATCAGCCCCAGCATTTT
TRBJ1-2 | . | . | TRBV6-8 | CASSPQLGAGYTF | TGTGCCAGCAGTCCCCAGTTGGGGGCTGGCTACACCTTC
TRBJ1-5 | . | TRBD1 | TRBV7-9 | CASSLQGDQPQHF | TGTGCCAGCAGCTTACAGGGGGACCAGCCCCAGCATTTT
TRBJ1-2 | . | TRBD1 | TRBV6-1 | CASSEAATGDYGYTF | TGTGCCAGCAGTGAAGCGGCGACAGGGGACTATGGCTACACCTTC
TRBJ2-1 | . | TRBD2 | TRBV5-6 | CASSPMALPLAGPYNEQFF | TGTGCCAGCAGCCCTATGGCTCTCCCACTAGCGGGGCCCTACAATGAGCAGTTCTTC
TRBJ1-1 | . | . | TRBV4-1 | CASSLPGSKAFF | TGCGCCAGCAGCCTTCCCGGGTCCAAAGCTTTCTTT
TRBJ2-7 | . | . | TRBV6-5 | CASSYSSAYAYEQYF | TGTGCCAGCAGTTACTCGAGCGCCTACGCCTACGAGCAGTACTTC
TRBJ1-2 | . | TRBD1 | TRBV5-4 | CASSVGQGYGYTF | TGTGCCAGCAGCGTGGGACAGGGCTATGGCTACACCTTC
TRBJ1-1 | . | . | TRBV15 | CATSRDNGGTEAFF | TGTGCCACCAGCAGAGACAATGGAGGCACTGAAGCTTTCTTT
TRBJ1-1 | . | . | TRBV7-6 | CASRAGTEAFF | TGTGCCAGCAGGGCGGGGACTGAAGCTTTCTTT
TRBJ1-3 | . | . | TRBV19 | CASSINNSGNTIYF | TGTGCCAGTAGTATAAATAACTCTGGAAACACCATATATTTT
TRBJ1-4 | . | . | TRBV5-1 | CASSLARGTEKLFF | TGCGCCAGCAGCTTGGCCAGGGGTACGGAAAAACTGTTTTTT
TRBJ1-2 | . | TRBD1 | TRBV9 | CASSATGTGVGGYTF | TGTGCCAGCAGCGCAACCGGGACAGGGGTTGGTGGCTACACCTTC
TRBJ2-2 | . | TRBD2 | TRBV30 | CAGTSGRNTGELFF | TGTGCCGGGACTAGCGGGAGAAACACCGGGGAGCTGTTTTTT
TRBJ1-1 | . | . | TRBV27 | CASSFQGTEAFF | TGTGCCAGCAGTTTCCAGGGGACTGAAGCTTTCTTT
TRBJ2-7 | . | TRBD2 | TRBV11-2 | CASSSRGGGPYEQYF | TGTGCCAGCAGCTCCCGGGGCGGGGGACCCTACGAGCAGTACTTC
TRBJ1-3 | few | . | TRBV18 | CASSPQQGRSGNTIYF | TGTGCCAGCTCACCTCAACAGGGCCGCTCTGGAAACACCATATATTTT
TRBJ1-5 | . | . | TRBV30 | CAWSRAGPNQPQHF | TGTGCCTGGAGTAGGGCAGGGCCAAATCAGCCCCAGCATTTT
TRBJ1-2 | . | . | TRBV7-9 | CASPDLRGFYGYTF | TGTGCCAGCCCCGACCTACGGGGATTCTATGGCTACACCTTC
TRBJ1-1 | . | . | TRBV18 | CASSPAGYNTEAFF | TGTGCCAGCTCACCAGCAGGGTATAACACTGAAGCTTTCTTT
TRBJ1-6 | . | TRBD1 | TRBV30 | CAWSPGQGNSPLHF | TGTGCCTGGAGTCCGGGACAGGGAAATTCACCCCTCCACTTT
TRBJ2-7 | . | TRBD2 | TRBV27 | CASSPSTSGATYEQYF | TGTGCCAGCAGTCCCTCTACTAGCGGGGCTACCTACGAGCAGTACTTC
TRBJ1-1 | . | TRBD1 | TRBV7-6 | CASSLVGRGPNTEAFF | TGTGCCAGCAGCTTAGTGGGCAGGGGGCCCAACACTGAAGCTTTCTTT
TRBJ1-2 | few | . | TRBV18 | CASSDTGSYGYTF | TGTGCCAGCTCAGACACAGGGTCCTATGGCTACACCTTC
TRBJ2-5 | . | . | TRBV5-1 | CASSLGPYQETQYF | TGCGCCAGCAGCTTGGGTCCGTACCAAGAGACCCAGTACTTC
TRBJ2-5 | . | TRBD2 | TRBV5-1 | CASSLEAGVPRGTQYF | TGCGCCAGCAGCTTGGAGGCGGGGGTGCCGAGGGGGACCCAGTACTTC
TRBJ2-5 | few | . | TRBV6-1 | CASSEAISEAETQYF | TGTGCCAGCAGTGAAGCGATATCAGAAGCGGAGACCCAGTACTTC
TRBJ2-7 | . | . | TRBV19 | CASSRGPSYEQYF | TGTGCCAGTAGTCGTGGGCCCTCCTACGAGCAGTACTTC
TRBJ1-1 | once | TRBD1 | TRBV18 | CASSLQGANEAFF | TGTGCCAGCTCACTACAGGGGGCTAATGAAGCTTTCTTT
TRBJ2-3 | . | TRBD2 | TRBV13 | CASSSQRGTPTDTQYF | TGTGCCAGCAGCTCACAGCGGGGGACGCCCACAGATACGCAGTATTTT
TRBJ2-7 | . | . | TRBV5-1 | CASSTSTGPYEQYF | TGCGCCAGCAGCACCTCGACTGGCCCCTACGAGCAGTACTTC
TRBJ1-5 | . | . | TRBV6-1 | CASSDRPQHF | TGTGCCAGCAGTGATCGGCCCCAGCATTTT
TRBJ1-4 | . | . | TRBV28 | CASSLLVQGEEKLFF | TGTGCCAGCAGTTTACTTGTACAGGGAGAGGAAAAACTGTTTTTT